This T cell receptor beta chain appears in the sequencing data of a study of T-cell memory formation after mild COVID-19. About the research overall: Across donors, TCR clusters were largely donor specific.

5'RACE, which relied on constant-segment primers, yielded TCR alpha and TCR beta cDNA libraries carrying sample barcodes and UMIs. TCRdb re-derived calls from the 5' RACE reads in MiXCR, one entry per CDR3 protein. This sample has about 210,000 distinct CDR3 sequences, with more than 9% found just once. The CDR3 loop spans 15 amino acids. Per germline, CDR1 SGHDN and CDR2 FVKESK. Trimming cost V 1 base and J 0 bases, with 10 bases left between them. Study-wide findings and caveats: Clones that contracted from day 15 to 85 had balanced CD4/CD8; later expanders were CD4+ biased. Contracting CD4+ clones lay largely in CM and EM, with CD8+ ones residing in EMRA.

This clonotype occurred a few times. The antigen remains unidentified. The receptor was isolated from a man aged 18 to 30 who had mild COVID-19 (a few samples of this study predate the infection). Cell type and time point are not known. The sequenced sample was PBMCs or a T cell subset sorted from them (not recorded which). The chain combines TRBV14 with TRBJ2-7; D uncertain. CDR3 sequence reads: CASSQGALLSYEQYF. Here the CDR3 DNA reads TGTGCCAGCAGCCAAGGAGCCCTACTCTCCTACGAGCAGTACTTC. Based on the CDR3 plus reference TRBV14 and TRBJ2-7, the full variable domain is EAGVTQFPSHSVIEKGQTVTLRCDPISGHDNLYWYRRVMGKEIKFLLHFVKESKQDESGMPNNRFLAERTGGTYSTLKVQPAELEDSGVYFCASSQGALLSYEQYFGPGTRLTVT.